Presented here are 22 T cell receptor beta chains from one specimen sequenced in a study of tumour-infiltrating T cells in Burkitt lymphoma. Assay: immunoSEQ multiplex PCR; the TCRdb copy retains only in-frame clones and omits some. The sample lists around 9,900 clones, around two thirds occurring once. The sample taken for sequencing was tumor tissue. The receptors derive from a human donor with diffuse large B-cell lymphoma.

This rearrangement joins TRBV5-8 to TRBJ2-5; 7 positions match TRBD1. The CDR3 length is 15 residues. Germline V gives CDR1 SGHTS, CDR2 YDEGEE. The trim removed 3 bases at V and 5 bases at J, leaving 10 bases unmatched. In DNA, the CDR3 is TGTGCCAGCAGCTACCCGACAGGGACGGGGGAGACCCAGTACTTC. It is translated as CASSYPTGTGETQYF.

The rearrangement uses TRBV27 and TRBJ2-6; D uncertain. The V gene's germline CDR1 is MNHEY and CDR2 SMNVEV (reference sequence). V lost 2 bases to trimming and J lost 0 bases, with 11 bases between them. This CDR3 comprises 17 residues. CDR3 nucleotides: TGTGCCAGCAGTTTACGTCACTACGGCTCTGGGGCCAACGTCCTGACTTTC. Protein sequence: CASSLRHYGSGANVLTF.

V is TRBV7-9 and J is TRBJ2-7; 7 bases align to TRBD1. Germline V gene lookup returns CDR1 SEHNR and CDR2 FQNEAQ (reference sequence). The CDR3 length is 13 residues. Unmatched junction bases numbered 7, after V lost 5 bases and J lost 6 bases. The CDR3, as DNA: TGTGCCAGCAGCCTCCCGACAGGGCCCGAGCAGTACTTC. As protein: CASSLPTGPEQYF.

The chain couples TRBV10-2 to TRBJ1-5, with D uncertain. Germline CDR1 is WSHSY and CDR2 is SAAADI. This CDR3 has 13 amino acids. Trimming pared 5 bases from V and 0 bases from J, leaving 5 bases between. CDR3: CASSKNSNQPQHF. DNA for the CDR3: TGCGCCAGCAGTAAAAATAGCAATCAGCCCCAGCATTTT.

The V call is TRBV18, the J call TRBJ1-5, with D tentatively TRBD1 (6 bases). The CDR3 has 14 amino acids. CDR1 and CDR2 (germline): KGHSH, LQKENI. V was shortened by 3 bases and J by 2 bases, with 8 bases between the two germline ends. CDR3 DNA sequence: TGTGCCAGCTCACCTAACAGGGGCAATCAGCCCCAGCATTTT. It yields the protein CASSPNRGNQPQHF.

CDR3: CASSLVNGDGYTF. The DNA for the CDR3 is TGTGCCAGCAGCTTAGTTAACGGAGATGGCTACACCTTC. The rearrangement joins TRBV7-9 to TRBJ1-2; D gene unclear. The germline V and J ends were trimmed by 1 base and 6 bases, with 9 bases remaining between them. CDR3 length: 13 amino acids. Germline CDR1 reads SEHNR; CDR2 reads FQNEAQ (reference sequence). The full variable domain, its missing parts supplied by reference TRBV7-9 and TRBJ1-2, is DTGVSQNPRHKITKRGQNVTFRCDPISEHNRLYWYRQTLGQGPEFLTYFQNEAQLEKSRLLSDRFSAERPKGSFSTLEIQRTEQGDSAMYLCASSLVNGDGYTFGSGTRLTVV.

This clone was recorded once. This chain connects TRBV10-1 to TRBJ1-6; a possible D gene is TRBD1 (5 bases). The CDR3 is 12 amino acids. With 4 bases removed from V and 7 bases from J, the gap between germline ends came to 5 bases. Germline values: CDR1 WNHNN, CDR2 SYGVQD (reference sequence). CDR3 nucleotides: TGCGCCAGCAGTGGACAGAATTCACCCCTCCACTTT. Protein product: CASSGQNSPLHF.

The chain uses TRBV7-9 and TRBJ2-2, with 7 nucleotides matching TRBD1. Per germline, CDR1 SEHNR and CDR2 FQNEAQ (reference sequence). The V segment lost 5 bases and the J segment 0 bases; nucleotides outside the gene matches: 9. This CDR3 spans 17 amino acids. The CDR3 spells CASSQPGDRPNTGELFF. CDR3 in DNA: TGTGCCAGCAGCCAACCCGGGGACAGACCGAACACCGGGGAGCTGTTTTTT.

The CDR3 DNA sequence: TGTGCCAGCAGTACAGGGAGGAACACTGAAGCTTTCTTT. This gives the protein CASSTGRNTEAFF. The chain joins TRBV2 to TRBJ1-1, with a weak D call TRBD1 (6 bases). Trimming left V 5 bases short and J 1 base short, with 8 bases between. CDR3 size: 13 residues. Looked up from germline, CDR1 is SNHLY and CDR2 is FYNNEI.

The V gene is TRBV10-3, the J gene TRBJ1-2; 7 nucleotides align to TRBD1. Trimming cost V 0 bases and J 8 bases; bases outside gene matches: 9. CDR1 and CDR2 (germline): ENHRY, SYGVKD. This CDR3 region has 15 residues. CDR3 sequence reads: CAISESGGQQGGYTF. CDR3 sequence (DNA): TGTGCCATCAGTGAGTCGGGGGGACAGCAAGGGGGCTACACCTTC.

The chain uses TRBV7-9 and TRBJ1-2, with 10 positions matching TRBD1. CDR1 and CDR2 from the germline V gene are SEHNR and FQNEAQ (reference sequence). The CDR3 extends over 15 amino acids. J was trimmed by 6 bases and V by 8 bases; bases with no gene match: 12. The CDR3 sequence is CASLPSGTGDDGYTF. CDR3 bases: TGTGCCAGCCTACCCTCCGGGACAGGGGATGATGGCTACACCTTC.

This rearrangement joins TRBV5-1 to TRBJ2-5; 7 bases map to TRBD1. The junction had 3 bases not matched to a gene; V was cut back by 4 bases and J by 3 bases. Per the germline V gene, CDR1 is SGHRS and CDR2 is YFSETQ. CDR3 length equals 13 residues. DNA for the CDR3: TGCGCCAGCAGCGTAACAGGGGAAGAGACCCAGTACTTC. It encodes CASSVTGEETQYF. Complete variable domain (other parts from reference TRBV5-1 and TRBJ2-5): KAGVTQTPRYLIKTRGQQVTLSCSPISGHRSVSWYQQTPGQGLQFLFEYFSETQRNKGNFPGRFSGRQFSNSRSEMNVSTLELGDSALYLCASSVTGEETQYFGPGTRLLVL.

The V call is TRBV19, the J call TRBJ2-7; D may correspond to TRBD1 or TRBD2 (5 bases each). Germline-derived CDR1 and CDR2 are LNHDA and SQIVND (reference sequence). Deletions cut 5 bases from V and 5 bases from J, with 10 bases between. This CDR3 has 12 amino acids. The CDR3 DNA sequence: TGTGCCAGTAGTGCCGAGGGGAACGAGCAGTACTTC. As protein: CASSAEGNEQYF.

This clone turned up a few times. The CDR3 DNA sequence: TGCGCCAGCAGGCGTATTGAGGAGAACACTGAAGCTTTCTTT. Amino acids: CASRRIEENTEAFF. The chain uses TRBV5-1 and TRBJ1-1; no clear D. V was clipped by 5 bases and J by 1 base, with 12 bases between them. This CDR3 has 14 amino acids. Germline CDR1 is SGHRS and CDR2 is YFSETQ.

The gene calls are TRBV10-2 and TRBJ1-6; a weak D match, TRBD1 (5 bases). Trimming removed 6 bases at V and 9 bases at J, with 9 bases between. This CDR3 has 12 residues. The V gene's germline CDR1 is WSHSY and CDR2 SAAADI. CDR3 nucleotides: TGCGCCAGCAGCGCAGGGTCTTCACCCCTCCACTTT. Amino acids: CASSAGSSPLHF.

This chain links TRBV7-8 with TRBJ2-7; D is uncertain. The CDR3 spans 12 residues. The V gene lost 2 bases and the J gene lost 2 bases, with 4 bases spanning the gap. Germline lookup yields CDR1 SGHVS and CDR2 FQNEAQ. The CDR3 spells CASSLKTYEQYF. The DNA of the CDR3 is TGTGCCAGCAGCTTAAAGACCTACGAGCAGTACTTC.

The CDR3 DNA sequence: TGTGCCAGCAGCTCCCTTTTAAGGACGGGGGGAACTGGAAACACCATATATTTT. This sequence encodes CASSSLLRTGGTGNTIYF. The chain has TRBV5-4 and TRBJ1-3; TRBD1 is a possible D gene (5 bases). The CDR3 extends over 18 amino acids. Germline V gene data show CDR1 as SGHNT and CDR2 as YYREEE (reference sequence). Trimming removed 3 bases at V and 2 bases at J, with 21 bases between.

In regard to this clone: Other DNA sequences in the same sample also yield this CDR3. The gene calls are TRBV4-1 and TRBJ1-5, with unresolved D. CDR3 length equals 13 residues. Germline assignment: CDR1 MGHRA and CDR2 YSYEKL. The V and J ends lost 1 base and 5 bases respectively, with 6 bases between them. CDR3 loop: CASSQAGDQPQHF. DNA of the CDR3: TGCGCCAGCAGCCAAGCGGGTGATCAGCCCCAGCATTTT.

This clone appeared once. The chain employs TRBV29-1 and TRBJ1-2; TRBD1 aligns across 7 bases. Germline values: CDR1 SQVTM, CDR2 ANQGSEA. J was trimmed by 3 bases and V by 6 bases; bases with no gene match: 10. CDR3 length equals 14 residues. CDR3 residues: CSVVPGQYDYGYTF. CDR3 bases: TGCAGCGTCGTCCCGGGACAGTACGACTATGGCTACACCTTC.

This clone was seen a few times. The CDR3 DNA follows: TGTGCCAGCCGCATCGGAAGCTATGGCTACACCTTC. Residues: CASRIGSYGYTF. The V call is TRBV7-9, the J call TRBJ1-2; D is unclear. V dropped 8 bases and J dropped 4 bases, with 11 bases sitting between them. The germline V gene encodes CDR1 SEHNR and CDR2 FQNEAQ (reference sequence). This CDR3 spans 12 amino acids.

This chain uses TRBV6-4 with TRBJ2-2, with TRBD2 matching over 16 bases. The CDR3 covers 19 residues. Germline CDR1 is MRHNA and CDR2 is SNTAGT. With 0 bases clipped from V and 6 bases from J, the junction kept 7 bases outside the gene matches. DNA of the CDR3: TGTGCCAGCAGTGACTCCGGGACTAGCGGGGGGGTGCGCTCCGGGGAGCTGTTTTTT. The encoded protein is CASSDSGTSGGVRSGELFF.

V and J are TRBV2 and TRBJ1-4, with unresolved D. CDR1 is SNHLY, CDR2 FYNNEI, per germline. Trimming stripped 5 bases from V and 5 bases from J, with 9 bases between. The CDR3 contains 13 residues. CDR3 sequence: CASSPGNNEKLFF. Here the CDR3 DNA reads TGTGCCAGCAGTCCCGGGAACAATGAAAAACTGTTTTTT.